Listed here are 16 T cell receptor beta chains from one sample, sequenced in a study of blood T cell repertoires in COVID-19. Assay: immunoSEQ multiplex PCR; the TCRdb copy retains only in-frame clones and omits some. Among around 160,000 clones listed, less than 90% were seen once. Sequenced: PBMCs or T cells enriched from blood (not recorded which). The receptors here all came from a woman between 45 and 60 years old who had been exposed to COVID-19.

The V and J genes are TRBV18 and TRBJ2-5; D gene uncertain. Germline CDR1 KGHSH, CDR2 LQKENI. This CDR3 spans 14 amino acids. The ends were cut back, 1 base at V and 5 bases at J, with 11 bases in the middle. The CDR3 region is CASSPLPNSETQYF. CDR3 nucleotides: TGTGCCAGCTCACCACTCCCTAATAGTGAGACCCAGTACTTC.

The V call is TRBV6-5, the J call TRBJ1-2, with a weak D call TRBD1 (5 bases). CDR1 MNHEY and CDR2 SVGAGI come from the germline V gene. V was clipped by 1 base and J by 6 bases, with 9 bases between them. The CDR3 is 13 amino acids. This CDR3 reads CASSYLTDDGYTF. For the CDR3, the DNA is TGTGCCAGCAGTTACTTGACAGATGATGGCTACACCTTC.

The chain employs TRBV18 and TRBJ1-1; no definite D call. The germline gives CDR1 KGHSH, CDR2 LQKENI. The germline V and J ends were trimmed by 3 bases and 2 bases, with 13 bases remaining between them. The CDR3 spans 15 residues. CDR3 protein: CASSPRGRLNTEAFF. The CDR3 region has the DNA TGTGCCAGCTCACCCCGCGGCAGACTTAACACTGAAGCTTTCTTT.

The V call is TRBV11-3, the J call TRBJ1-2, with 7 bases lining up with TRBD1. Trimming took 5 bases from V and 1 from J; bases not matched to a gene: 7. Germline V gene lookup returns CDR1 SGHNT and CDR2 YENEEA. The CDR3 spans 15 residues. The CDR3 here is CASSTQGRNNYGYTF. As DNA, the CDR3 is TGTGCCAGCAGCACACAGGGGAGGAATAACTATGGCTACACCTTC.

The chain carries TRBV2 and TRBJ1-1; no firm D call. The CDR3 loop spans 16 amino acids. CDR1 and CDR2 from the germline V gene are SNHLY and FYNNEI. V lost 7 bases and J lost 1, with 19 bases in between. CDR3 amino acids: CASTYLSPGQNTEAFF. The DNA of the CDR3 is TGTGCCAGCACCTACCTAAGCCCCGGTCAGAACACTGAAGCTTTCTTT.

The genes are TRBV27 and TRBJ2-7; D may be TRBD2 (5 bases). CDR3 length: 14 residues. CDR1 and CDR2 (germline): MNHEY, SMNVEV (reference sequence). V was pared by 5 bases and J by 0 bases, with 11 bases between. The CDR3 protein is CASSDYSASYEQYF. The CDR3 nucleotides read TGTGCCAGCAGTGACTATTCCGCCTCCTACGAGCAGTACTTC.

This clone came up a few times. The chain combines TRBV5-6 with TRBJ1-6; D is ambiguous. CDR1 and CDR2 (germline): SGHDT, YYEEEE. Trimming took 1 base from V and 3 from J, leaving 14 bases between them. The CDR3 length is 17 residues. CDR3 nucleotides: TGTGCCAGCAGCTTGACAGCACCCACGAGCTATAATTCACCCCTCCACTTT. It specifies CASSLTAPTSYNSPLHF.

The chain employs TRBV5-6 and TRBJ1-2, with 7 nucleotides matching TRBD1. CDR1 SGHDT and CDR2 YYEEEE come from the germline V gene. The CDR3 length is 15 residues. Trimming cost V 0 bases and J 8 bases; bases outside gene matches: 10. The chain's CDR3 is CASSLATGESYGYTF. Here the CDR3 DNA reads TGTGCCAGCAGCTTGGCCACAGGGGAATCGTACGGCTACACCTTC.

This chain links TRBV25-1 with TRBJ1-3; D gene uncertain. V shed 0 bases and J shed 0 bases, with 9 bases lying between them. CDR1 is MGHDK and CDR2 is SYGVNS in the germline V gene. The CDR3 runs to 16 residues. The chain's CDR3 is CASSEYRFNSGNTIYF. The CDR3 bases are TGTGCCAGCAGTGAATATCGGTTTAACTCTGGAAACACCATATATTTT.

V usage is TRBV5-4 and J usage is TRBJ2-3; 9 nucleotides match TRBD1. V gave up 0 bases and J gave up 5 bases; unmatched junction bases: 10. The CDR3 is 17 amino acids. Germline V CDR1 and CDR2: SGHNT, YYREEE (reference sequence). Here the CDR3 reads CASSLARGQGRGDTQYF. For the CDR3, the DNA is TGTGCCAGCAGCTTGGCTAGGGGACAGGGTAGGGGAGATACGCAGTATTTT.

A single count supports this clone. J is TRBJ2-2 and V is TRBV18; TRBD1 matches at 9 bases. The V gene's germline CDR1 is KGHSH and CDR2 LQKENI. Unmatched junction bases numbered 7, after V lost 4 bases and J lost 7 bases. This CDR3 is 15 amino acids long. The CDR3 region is CASSQQQGANGELFF. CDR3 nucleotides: TGTGCCAGCTCACAGCAACAGGGGGCGAACGGGGAGCTGTTTTTT.

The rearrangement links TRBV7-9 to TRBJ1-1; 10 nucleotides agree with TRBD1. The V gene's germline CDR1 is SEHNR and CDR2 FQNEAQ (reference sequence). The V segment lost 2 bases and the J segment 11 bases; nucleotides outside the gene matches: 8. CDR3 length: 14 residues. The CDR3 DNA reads TGTGCCAGCAGCTTACCCGGGGACAGGGGTATCGCTTTCTTT. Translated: CASSLPGDRGIAFF. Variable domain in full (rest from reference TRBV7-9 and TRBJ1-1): DTGVSQNPRHKITKRGQNVTFRCDPISEHNRLYWYRQTLGQGPEFLTYFQNEAQLEKSRLLSDRFSAERPKGSFSTLEIQRTEQGDSAMYLCASSLPGDRGIAFFGQGTRLTVV.

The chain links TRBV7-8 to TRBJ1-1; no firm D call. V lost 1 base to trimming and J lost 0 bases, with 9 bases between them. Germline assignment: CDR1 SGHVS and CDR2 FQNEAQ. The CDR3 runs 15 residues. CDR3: CASSLVAGLNTEAFF. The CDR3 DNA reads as TGTGCCAGCAGCTTAGTGGCTGGGCTGAACACTGAAGCTTTCTTT.

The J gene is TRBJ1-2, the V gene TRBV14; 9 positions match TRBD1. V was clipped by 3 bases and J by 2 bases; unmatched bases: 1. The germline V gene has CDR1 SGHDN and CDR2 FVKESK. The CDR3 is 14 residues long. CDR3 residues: CASSHGQGNYGYTF. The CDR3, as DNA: TGTGCCAGCAGCCACGGACAGGGGAACTATGGCTACACCTTC.

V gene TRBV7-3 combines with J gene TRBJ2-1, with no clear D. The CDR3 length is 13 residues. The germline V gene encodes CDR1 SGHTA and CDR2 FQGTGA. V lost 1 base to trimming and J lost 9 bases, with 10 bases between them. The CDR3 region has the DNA TGTGCCAGCAGCTTAATGCGCGGAAGTGAGCAGTTCTTC. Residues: CASSLMRGSEQFF.

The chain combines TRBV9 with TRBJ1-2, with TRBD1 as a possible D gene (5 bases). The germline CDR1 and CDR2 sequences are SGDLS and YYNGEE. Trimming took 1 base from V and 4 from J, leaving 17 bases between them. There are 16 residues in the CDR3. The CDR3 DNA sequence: TGTGCCAGCAGCGTATTCGGGGGGGAAGGTAGCTATGGCTACACCTTC. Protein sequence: CASSVFGGEGSYGYTF. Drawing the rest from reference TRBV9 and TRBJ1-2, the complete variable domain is DSGVTQTPKHLITATGQRVTLRCSPRSGDLSVYWYQQSLDQGLQFLIQYYNGEERAKGNILERFSAQQFPDLHSELNLSSLELGDSALYFCASSVFGGEGSYGYTFGSGTRLTVV.